This T cell receptor (beta chain) was observed in a study of blood T cell repertoires in COVID-19. Background on the study: From the United States, Italy and Spain came samples of acute and convalescent COVID-19.

The germline gives CDR1 LNHDA, CDR2 SQIVND (reference sequence). There are 12 residues in the CDR3. The V and J ends lost 5 bases and 10 bases respectively, with 15 bases between them. This clone was counted a single time. As handled by the study authors: Nucleated cell number was recorded as an estimate derived from reference gene primer amplification. The method was immunoSEQ multiplex PCR; TCRdb's version includes in-frame clones alone and lacks a portion of them. From that table come the V and J calls and clone size; the DNA was used to work out D and trimming. Among about 180,000 clones listed, roughly 88% were seen once.

The sequencing input was peripheral blood. The sequence was collected from a human donor with active or convalescent COVID-19. The donor label of this sample is uncertain. This sequence joins TRBV19 and TRBJ2-7, with D perhaps matching TRBD1 (6 bases). The CDR3 protein is CASSAGQSPQYF. In DNA form, the CDR3 reads TGTGCCAGTAGTGCCGGACAGTCCCCCCAGTACTTC.